Here is one TCR beta chain with its context. Germline assignment: CDR1 PRHDT and CDR2 FYEKMQ (reference sequence). The CDR3 covers 14 residues. Trimming took 1 base from V and 8 from J, leaving 14 bases between them. This entry comes from a study of radiotherapy plus CTLA-4 blockade in lung cancer. The table came from immunoSEQ multiplex PCR; TCRdb's copy has only in-frame clones and leaves some out. The repertoire holds around 100,000 clones, with about 70% as singletons. The specimen comprised peripheral blood, sampled from a patient treated with radiotherapy plus ipilimumab. This sequence originates from a human donor with non-small cell lung cancer who had a partial response to radiotherapy plus ipilimumab. Some clones in this sample may be carry-over from other donors' samples. This rearrangement joins TRBV13 to TRBJ1-2, with D unresolved. Here the CDR3 DNA reads TGTGCCAGCAGCTTAGAGCGGCAGGTGGGCGGCTACACCTTC. Residues: CASSLERQVGGYTF.